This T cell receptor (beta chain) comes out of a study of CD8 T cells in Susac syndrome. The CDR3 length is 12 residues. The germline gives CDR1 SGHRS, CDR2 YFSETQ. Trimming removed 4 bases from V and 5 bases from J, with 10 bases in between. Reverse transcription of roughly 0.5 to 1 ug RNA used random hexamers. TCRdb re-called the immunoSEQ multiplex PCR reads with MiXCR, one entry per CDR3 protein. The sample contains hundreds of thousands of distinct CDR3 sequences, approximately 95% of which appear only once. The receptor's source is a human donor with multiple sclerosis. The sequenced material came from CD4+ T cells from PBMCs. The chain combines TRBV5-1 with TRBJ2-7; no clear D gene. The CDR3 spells CASSPQVNEQYF. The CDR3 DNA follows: TGCGCCAGCAGCCCTCAAGTCAACGAGCAGTACTTC.